The T cell receptor (beta chain) described here comes from a study of cytomegalovirus exposure and HLA in healthy donors. Germline CDR1 MNHEY, CDR2 SVGAGI. The V end was cut by 8 bases, the J end by 5 bases, with 15 bases between. CDR3 length: 13 residues. The PCR had 60 Vbeta and 13 Jbeta primers. The table came from immunoSEQ multiplex PCR; TCRdb's copy has only in-frame clones and leaves some out. This sample has some 140,000 clones, with about 80% found just once. Study-level points and caveats: Among donors in an Asian-associated ancestry cluster, a later analysis reportedly found fewer N-insertions than the approximately 700-donor mean. As a later analysis showed, several of the most significant clusters appeared to be linked to common viral pathogens. In a later analysis, across HLA loci, associated TCR counts were highest for DRB1, lowest for HLA-C. Cytomegalovirus association was assigned to 170 or so TCR beta chains.

On this clone: Its antigen is unknown.

The sequence derives from a young man in good health and CMV-seronegative. The sequencing input was PBMCs. The chain couples TRBV6-5 to TRBJ2-5; D might be TRBD1 (6 bases). This CDR3 reads CASVGASHETQYF. DNA for the CDR3: TGTGCCAGCGTGGGGGCTAGTCACGAGACCCAGTACTTC.